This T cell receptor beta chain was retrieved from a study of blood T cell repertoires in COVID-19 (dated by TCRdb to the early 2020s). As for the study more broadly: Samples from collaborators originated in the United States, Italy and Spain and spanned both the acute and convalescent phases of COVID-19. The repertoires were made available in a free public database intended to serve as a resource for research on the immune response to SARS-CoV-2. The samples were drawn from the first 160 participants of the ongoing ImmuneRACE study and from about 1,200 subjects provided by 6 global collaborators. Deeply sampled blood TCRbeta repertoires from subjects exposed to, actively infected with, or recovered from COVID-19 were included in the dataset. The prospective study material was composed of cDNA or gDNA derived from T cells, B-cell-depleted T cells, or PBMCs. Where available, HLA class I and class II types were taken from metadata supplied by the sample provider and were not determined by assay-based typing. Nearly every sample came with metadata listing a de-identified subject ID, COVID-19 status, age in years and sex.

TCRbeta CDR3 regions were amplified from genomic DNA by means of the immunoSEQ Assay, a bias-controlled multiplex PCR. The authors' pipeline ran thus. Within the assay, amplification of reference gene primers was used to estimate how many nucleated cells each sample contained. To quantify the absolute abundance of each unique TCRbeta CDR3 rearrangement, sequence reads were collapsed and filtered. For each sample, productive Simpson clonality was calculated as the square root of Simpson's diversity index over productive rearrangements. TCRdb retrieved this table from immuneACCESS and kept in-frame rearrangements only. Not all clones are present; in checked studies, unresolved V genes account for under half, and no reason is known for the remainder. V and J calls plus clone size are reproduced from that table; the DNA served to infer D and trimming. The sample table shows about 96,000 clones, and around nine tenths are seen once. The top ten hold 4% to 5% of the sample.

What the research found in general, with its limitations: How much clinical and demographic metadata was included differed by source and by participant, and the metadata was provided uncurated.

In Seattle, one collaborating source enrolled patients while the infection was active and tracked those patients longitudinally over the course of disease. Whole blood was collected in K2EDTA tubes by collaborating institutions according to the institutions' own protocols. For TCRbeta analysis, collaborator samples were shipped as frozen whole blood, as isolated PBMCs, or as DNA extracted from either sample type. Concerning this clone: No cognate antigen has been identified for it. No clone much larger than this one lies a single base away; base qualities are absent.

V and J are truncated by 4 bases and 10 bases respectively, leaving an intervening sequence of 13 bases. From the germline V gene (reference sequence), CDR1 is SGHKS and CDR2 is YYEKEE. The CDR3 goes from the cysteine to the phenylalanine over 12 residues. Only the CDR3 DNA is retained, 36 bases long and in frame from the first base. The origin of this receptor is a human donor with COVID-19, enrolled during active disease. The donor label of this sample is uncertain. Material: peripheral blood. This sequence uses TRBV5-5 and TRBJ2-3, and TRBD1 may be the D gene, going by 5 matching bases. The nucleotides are TGTGCCAGCAGCCCCATTAGCAGGGCGCAGTATTTT. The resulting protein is CASSPISRAQYF.